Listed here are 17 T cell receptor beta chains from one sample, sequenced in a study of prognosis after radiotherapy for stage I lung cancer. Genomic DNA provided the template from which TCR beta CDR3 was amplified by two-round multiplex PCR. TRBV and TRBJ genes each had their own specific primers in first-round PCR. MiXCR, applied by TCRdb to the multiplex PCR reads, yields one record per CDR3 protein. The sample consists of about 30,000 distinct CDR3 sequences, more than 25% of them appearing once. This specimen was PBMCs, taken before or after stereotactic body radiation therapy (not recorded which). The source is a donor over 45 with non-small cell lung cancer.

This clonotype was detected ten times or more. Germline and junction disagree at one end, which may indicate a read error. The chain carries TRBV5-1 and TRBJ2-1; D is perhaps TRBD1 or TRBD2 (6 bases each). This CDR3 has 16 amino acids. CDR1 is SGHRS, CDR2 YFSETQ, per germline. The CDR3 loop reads CANSLGGGLFYNEQFF. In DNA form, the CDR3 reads TGCGCCAACAGCTTGGGTGGGGGGCTCTTCTACAATGAGCAGTTCTTC.

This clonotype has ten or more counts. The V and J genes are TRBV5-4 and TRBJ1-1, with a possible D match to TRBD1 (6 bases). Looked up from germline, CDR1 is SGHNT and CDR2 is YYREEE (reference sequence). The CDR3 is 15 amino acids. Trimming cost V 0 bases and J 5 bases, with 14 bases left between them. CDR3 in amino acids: CASSLGWRGWTEAFF. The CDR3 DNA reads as TGTGCCAGCAGCTTGGGGTGGAGGGGGTGGACTGAAGCTTTCTTT.

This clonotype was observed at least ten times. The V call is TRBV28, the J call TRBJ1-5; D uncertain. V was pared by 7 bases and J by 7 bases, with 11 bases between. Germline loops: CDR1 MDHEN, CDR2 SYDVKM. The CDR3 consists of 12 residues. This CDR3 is CASTLGSQPQHF. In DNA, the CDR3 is TGTGCCAGCACCCTAGGGAGCCAGCCCCAGCATTTT.

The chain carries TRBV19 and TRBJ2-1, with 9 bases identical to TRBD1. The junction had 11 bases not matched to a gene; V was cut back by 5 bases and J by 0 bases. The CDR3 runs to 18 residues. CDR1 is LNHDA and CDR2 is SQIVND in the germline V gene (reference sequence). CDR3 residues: CASSRDRVLACSYNEQFF. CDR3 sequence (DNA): TGTGCCAGTAGTCGGGACAGGGTCCTAGCGTGCTCCTACAATGAGCAGTTCTTC.

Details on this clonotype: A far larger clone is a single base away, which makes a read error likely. CDR3 region: CASSSPGWGSRTGNTIYF. The CDR3 DNA is TGTGCCAGCAGTTCTCCGGGTTGGGGGTCGAGAACTGGAAACACCATATATTTT. V is TRBV6-9 and J is TRBJ1-3, with D perhaps matching TRBD1 (5 bases). The CDR3 is 18 residues long. Germline-derived CDR1 and CDR2 are MNHGY and SVAAGI. V gave up 4 bases and J gave up 2 bases, with 21 bases separating them.

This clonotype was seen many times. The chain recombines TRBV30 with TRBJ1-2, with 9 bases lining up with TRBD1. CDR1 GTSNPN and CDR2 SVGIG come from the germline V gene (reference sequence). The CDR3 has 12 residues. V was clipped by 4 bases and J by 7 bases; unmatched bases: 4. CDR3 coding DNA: TGTGCCTGGATAACAGGGGGCTCTGGCTACACCTTC. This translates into CAWITGGSGYTF.

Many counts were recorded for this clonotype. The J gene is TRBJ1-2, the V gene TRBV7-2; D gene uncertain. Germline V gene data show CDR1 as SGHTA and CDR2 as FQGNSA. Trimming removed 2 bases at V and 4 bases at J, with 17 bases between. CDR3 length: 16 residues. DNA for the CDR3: TGTGCCAGCAGCTTAAGGACGTCCCGAGGAAGCTATGGCTACACCTTC. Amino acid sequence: CASSLRTSRGSYGYTF. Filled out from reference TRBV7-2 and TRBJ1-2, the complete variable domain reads GAGVSQSPSNKVTEKGKDVELRCDPISGHTALYWYRQSLGQGLEFLIYFQGNSAPDKSGLPSDRFSAERTGGSVSTLTIQRTQQEDSAVYLCASSLRTSRGSYGYTFGSGTRLTVV.

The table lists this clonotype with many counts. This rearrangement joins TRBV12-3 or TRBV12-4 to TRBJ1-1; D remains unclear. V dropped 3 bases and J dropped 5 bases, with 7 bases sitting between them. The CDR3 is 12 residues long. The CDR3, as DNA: TGTGCCAGCAGTTTCGTTGATACTGAAGCTTTCTTT. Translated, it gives CASSFVDTEAFF.

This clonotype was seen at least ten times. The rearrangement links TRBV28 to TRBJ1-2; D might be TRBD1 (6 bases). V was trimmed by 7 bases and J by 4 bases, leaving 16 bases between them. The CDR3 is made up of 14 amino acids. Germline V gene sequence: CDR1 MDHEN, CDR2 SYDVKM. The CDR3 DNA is TGTGCCAGCACACTTGGGGGCGCGGGCTATGGCTACACCTTC. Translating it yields CASTLGGAGYGYTF.

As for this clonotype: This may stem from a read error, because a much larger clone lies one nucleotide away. For the CDR3, the DNA is TGCGCCAGCGGGGACAGGGGTCACAATCAGCCCCAGCATTTT. Translation: CASGDRGHNQPQHF. The V call is TRBV10-2, the J call TRBJ1-5; TRBD1 agrees at 10 bases. The junction had 4 bases not matched to a gene; V was cut back by 8 bases and J by 3 bases. The CDR3 covers 14 residues. Germline V gene sequence: CDR1 WSHSY, CDR2 SAAADI.

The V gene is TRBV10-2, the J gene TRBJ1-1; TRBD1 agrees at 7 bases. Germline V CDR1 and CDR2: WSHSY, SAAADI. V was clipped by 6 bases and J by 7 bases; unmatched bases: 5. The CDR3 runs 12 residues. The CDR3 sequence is CASRDRACEAFF. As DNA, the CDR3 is TGCGCCAGCAGAGACAGGGCTTGTGAAGCTTTCTTT.

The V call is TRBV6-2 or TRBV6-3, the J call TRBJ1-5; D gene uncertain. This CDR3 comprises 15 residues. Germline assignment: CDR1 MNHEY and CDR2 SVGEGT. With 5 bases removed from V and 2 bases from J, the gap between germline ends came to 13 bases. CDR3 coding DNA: TGTGCCAGCAGTGAATTGGGTAGCGGCAATCAGCCCCAGCATTTT. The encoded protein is CASSELGSGNQPQHF.

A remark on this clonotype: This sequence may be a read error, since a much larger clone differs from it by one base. CDR3: CSATKPTGGESETQYF. DNA of the CDR3: TGCAGTGCAACTAAACCGACAGGGGGGGAATCAGAGACCCAGTACTTC. The chain links TRBV20-1 to TRBJ2-5; 9 bases are shared with TRBD1. Germline CDR1 and CDR2: DFQATT and SNEGSKA (reference sequence). This CDR3 comprises 16 residues. The V gene end was trimmed by 6 bases and the J gene end by 4 bases; junction bases not matched to a gene: 15.

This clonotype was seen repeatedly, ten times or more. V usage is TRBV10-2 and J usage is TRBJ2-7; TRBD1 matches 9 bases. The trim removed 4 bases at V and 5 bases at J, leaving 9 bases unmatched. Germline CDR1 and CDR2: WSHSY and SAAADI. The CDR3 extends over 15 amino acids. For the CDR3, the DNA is TGCGCCAGCAGTGCGCCCGGGACAGGGTCCAACGAGCAGTACTTC. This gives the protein CASSAPGTGSNEQYF.

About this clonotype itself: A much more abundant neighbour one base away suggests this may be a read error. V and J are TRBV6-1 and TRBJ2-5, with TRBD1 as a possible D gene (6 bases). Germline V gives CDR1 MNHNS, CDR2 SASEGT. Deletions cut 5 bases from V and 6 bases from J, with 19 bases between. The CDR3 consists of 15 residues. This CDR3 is CASSHLTGQQKTQYF. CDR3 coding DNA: TGTGCCAGCAGTCACCTTACAGGACAGCAAAAGACCCAGTACTTC.

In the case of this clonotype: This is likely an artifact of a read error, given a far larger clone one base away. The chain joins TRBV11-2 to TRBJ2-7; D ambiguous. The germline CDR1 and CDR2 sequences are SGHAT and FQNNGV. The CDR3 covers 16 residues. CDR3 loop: CASSFRTFSSSYEQYF. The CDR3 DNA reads TGCGCCAGCAGCTTTAGAACTTTCTCTAGCTCCTACGAGCAGTACTTC.

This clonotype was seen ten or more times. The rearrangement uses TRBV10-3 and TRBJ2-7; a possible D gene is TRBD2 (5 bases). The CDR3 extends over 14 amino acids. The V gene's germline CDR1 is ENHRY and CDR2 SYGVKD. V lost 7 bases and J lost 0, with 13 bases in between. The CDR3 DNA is TGTGCCATCACCCAGTCGGGAAGCTCCTACGAGCAGTACTTC. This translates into CAITQSGSSYEQYF.